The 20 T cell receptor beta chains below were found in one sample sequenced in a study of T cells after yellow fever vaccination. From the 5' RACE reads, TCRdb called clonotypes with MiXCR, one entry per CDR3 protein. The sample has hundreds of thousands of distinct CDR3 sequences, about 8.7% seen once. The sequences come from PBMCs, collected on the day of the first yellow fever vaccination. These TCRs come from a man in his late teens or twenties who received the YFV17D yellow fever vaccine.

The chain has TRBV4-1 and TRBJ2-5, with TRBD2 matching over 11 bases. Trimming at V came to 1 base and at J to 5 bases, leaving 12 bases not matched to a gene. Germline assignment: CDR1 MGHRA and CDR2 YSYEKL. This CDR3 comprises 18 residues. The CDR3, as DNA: TGCGCCAGCAGCCAAGCCCCTCTAGCGGGGGGTGGCGGGGAGACCCAGTACTTC. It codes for CASSQAPLAGGGGETQYF.

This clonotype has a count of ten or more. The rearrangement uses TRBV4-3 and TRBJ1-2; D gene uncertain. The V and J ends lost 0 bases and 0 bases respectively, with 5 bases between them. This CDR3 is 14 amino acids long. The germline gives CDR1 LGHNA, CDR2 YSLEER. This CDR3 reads CASSQDSSNYGYTF. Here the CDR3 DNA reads TGCGCCAGCAGCCAAGACAGCTCTAACTATGGCTACACCTTC.

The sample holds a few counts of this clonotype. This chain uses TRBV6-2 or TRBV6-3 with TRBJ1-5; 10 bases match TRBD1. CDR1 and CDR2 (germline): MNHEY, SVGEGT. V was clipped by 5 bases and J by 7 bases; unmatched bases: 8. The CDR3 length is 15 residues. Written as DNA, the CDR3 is TGTGCCAGCAGTCCGCCGGGACAGGGGTGGCAGCCCCAGCATTTT. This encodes CASSPPGQGWQPQHF.

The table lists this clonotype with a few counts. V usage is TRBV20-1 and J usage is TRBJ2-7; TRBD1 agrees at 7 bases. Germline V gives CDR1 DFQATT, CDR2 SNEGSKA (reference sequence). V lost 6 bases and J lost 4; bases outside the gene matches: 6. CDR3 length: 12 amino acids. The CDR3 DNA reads TGCAGTGCGTCACAGGGGTCTTACGAGCAGTACGTC. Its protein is CSASQGSYEQYV.

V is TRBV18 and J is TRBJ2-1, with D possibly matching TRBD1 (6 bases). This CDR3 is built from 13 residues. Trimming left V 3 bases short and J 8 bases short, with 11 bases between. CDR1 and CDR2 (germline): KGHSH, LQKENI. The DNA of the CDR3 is TGTGCCAGCTCACCGTACAGGGACGATGAGCAGTTCTTC. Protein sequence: CASSPYRDDEQFF.

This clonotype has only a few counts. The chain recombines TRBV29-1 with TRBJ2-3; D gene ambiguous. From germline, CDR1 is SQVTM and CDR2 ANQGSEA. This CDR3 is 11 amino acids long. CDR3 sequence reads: CTAADADTQYF. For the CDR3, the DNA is TGCACCGCCGCAGACGCAGATACGCAGTATTTT.

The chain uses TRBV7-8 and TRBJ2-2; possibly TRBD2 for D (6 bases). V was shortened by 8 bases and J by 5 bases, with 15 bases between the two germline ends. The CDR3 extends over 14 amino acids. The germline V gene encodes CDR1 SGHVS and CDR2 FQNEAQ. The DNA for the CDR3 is TGTGCCAGCCAAGGTACAGGAGGGACCGGGGAGCTGTTTTTT. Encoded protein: CASQGTGGTGELFF.

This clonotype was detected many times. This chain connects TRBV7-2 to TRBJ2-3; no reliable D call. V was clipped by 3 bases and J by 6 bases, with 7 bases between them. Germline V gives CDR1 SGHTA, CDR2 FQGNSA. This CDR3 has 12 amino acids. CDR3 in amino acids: CASSLMGDTQYF. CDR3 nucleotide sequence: TGTGCCAGCAGCTTGATGGGGGATACGCAGTATTTT.

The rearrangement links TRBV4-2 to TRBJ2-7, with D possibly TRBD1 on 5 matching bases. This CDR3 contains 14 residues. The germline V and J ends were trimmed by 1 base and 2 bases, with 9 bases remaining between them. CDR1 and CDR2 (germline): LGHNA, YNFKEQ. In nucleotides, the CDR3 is TGTGCCAGCAGCCAAGGCGGACAAACCTACGAGCAGTACTTC. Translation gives CASSQGGQTYEQYF.

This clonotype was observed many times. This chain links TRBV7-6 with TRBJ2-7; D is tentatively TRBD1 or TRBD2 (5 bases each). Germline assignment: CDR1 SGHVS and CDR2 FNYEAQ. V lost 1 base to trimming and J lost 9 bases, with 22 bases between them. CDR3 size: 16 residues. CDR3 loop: CASSLVGTDDLRGQYF. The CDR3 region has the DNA TGTGCCAGCAGCTTAGTGGGGACGGACGATCTACGAGGGCAGTACTTC.

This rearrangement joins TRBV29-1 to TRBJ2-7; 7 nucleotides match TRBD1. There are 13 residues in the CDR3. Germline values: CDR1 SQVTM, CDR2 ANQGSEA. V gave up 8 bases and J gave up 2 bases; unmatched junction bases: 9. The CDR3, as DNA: TGCAGCTACAGACAGGGAGTCGCCTACGAGCAGTACGTC. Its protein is CSYRQGVAYEQYV.

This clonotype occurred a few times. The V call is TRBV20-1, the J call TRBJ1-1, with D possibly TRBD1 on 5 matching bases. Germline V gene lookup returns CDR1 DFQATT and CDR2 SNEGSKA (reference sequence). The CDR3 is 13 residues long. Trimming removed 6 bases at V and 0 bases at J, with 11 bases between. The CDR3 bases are TGCAGTGCCTCTTGGGGGGTGAACACTGAAGCTTTCTTT. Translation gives CSASWGVNTEAFF.

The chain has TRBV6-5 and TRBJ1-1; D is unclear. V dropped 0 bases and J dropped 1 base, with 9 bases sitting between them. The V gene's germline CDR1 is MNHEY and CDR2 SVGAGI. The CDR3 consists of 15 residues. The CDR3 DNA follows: TGTGCCAGCAGTTACTCGGCAGGAACGAACACTGAAGCTTTCTTT. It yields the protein CASSYSAGTNTEAFF.

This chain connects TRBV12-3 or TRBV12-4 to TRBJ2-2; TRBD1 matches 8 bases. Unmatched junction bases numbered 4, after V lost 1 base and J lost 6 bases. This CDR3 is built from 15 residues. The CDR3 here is CASSLVPGGAGELFF. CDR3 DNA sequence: TGTGCCAGCAGTTTAGTCCCAGGGGGCGCCGGGGAGCTGTTTTTT.

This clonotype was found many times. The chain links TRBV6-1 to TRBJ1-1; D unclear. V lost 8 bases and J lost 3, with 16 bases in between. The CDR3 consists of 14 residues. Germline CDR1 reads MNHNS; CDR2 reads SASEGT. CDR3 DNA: TGTGCCAGCCTCTTGGCCTTGGGCGACACTGAAGCTTTCTTT. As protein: CASLLALGDTEAFF.

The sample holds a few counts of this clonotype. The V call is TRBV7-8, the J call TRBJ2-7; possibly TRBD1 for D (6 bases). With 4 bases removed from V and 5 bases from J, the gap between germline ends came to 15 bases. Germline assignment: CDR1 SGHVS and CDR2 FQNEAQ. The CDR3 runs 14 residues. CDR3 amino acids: CASSYTHRADEQYV. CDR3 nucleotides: TGTGCCAGCAGCTACACTCACAGGGCGGACGAGCAGTACGTC.

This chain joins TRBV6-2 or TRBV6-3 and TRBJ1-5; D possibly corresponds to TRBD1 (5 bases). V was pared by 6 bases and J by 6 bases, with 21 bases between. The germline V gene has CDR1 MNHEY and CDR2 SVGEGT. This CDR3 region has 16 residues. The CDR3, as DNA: TGTGCCAGCAGCCGGCGCGGTACGGGGGGTGGTCAGCCCCAGCATTTT. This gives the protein CASSRRGTGGGQPQHF.

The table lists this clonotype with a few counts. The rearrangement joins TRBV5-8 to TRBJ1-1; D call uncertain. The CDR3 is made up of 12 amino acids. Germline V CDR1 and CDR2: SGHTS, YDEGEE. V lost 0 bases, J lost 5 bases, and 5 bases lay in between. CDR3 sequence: CASSLVQTEAFF. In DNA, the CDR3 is TGTGCCAGCAGCTTGGTACAGACTGAAGCTTTCTTT.

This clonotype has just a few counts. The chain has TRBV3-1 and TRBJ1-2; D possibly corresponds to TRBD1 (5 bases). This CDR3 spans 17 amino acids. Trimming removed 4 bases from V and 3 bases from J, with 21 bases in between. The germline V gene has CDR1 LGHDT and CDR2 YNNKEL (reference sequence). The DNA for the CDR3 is TGTGCCAGCAGCCCCCTTTCTACAGGCGAACCTGACTATGGCTACACCTTC. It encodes CASSPLSTGEPDYGYTF.

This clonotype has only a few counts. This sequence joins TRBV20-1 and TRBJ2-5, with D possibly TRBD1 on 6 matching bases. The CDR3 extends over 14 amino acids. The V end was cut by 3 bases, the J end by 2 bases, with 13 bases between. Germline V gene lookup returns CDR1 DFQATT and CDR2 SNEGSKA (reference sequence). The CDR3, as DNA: TGCAGTGCTAGTGCGGCAGGGGTACAAGAGACCCAGTACTTC. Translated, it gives CSASAAGVQETQYF.